This T cell receptor (beta chain) is from a study of shared clonotypes between healthy human individuals (TCRdb year 2020). Regarding the study in general: A couple of women and a few men aged 18 to 49 years were included in the cohort. For each donor, CD4 naive and CD4 memory were each run on three plates, CD8 naive on two plates, and CD8 memory on one plate. The study deeply sequenced blood TCR repertoires of about 5 healthy adults to estimate repertoire size and the extent of clonotype sharing between individuals. Libraries were prepared and TCR repertoires were sequenced by different laboratories using diverse techniques, in order to increase sequencing depth and limit assay-specific biases. Per donor, leukapheresis produced somewhere between about 0.85 and 9.5 billion PBMCs.

The donors were healthy, HIV-negative adults who had no recently reported acute infections or vaccinations. Every donor was a Caucasian adult living in Nashville, Tennessee, USA. Magnetic negative selection was used to enrich CD4+ T cells, after which naive cells were positively selected on CD45RA and the negative fraction became the memory subset. Blood was collected by leukapheresis, and PBMCs were isolated by Ficoll-Histopaque density gradient centrifugation and then cryopreserved in liquid nitrogen vapor phase. Purity and quantity of every magnetically sorted T cell population were checked by analytical flow cytometry. Genomic DNA was isolated from each sorted fraction and quantified by UV absorbance on a Nanodrop 2000c. TCR CDR3 regions were amplified from genomic DNA by multiplex PCR using the deep immunoSEQ assay. Extracted genomic DNA from each cell subset was spread evenly across all wells of several immunoSEQ 96-well plates, with each plate serving as a replicate. For sorted subsets, each replicate PCR was loaded with 200 ng genomic DNA, equivalent to 30,000 or so T cell genomes. Purified libraries were quantified with a Qubit 3.0 fluorometer, sized on a Bioanalyzer 2100, and re-quantified with the KAPA Library Quantification kit. A separate single-read 150-cycle Illumina NextSeq 550 flow cell was used to sequence each immunoSEQ 96-well plate. The study's processing was this. Because the immunoSEQ output held only junctional sequences and lacked quality scores, the filtering could not match the filtering applied to full-length reads. Sequences were annotated with PyIR, a Python wrapper for IgBLAST v1.9, using IMGT germline references to assign V/J genes and CDR3. Any read was removed if the V/J assignment was weak (E-value above 1e-6), the CDR3 was missing, or the read contained stop codons, out-of-frame junctions, or ambiguous translated residues. A V3J clonotype was defined by an identical inferred V gene, J gene, and CDR3 amino acid sequence. Percentage overlap between repertoires was computed as shared unique clonotypes divided by the size of the smaller repertoire. Three approaches were used to assess repertoire richness: RTK rarefaction, the Chao1 estimator, and Recon v2.1 estimates of unobserved clonotypes. Generation probabilities were computed with OLGA for all TCRbeta clonotypes obtained by the gDNA method from a handful of donors. Imported from immuneACCESS, the table was reduced by TCRdb to in-frame sequences with V and J called. These copies leave out some clones; in studies compared against another copy, an unresolved V gene accounts for under half, and the cause of the remainder is not known. Clonal size and the V and J genes are those of that table, whereas D and trimming came from the DNA. The sample table lists over a million clones, approximately 72% of them with a count of one. The ten largest clones add up to 1.2% to 1.5% of the sample.

The research as a whole found: Sharing across a few donors was observed for approximately 4.6% of naive CD4, about 4% of naive CD8, over 2% of memory CD4, and about 0.4% of memory CD8 clonotypes. Even with the large sequencing depth, rarefaction of the sorted-subset datasets indicated that sequencing was incomplete. Estimated clonotype richness was generally larger for naive than for memory subsets. Higher generation probabilities were observed for clonotypes shared by all four sorted-subset donors than for non-shared clonotypes. Because the study included only a small number of donors, the genetic and exposure-history diversity represented was limited. Sampling was restricted to blood, and TCR repertoires in tissues likely differ from the TCR repertoires found in blood. Pairwise subsampling indicated that sequencing depth was expected to affect the degree of clonotype sharing among donors.

This clone was recorded many times. The clone's antigen remains unknown. No clone much larger than this one lies a single base away; base qualities are absent. The CDR3 covers 12 residues, taking in both the cysteine and the phenylalanine. Of all the DNA, just the CDR3 is kept, 36 bases in frame from base 1. In the germline V gene, CDR1 corresponds to SQVTM and CDR2 to ANQGSEA. V and J are truncated by 5 bases and 3 bases respectively, leaving an intervening sequence of 10 bases. The V and J segments used are TRBV29-1 and TRBJ1-2, with TRBD1 as a weak D call on 6 bases. The receptor was derived from a man between 18 and 35 years old in good health. The sample was memory CD4+ T cells sorted from blood. The sample's cell subset or site label, in plain terms: CD45RA-negative fraction. For the CDR3, the sequence is CSVTGADYGYTF. The sequenced DNA is TGCAGCGTTACGGGGGCCGACTATGGCTACACCTTC. The reference TRBV29-1 and TRBJ1-2 proteins fill in what lies around the CDR3, so the full variable domain reads SAVISQKPSRDICQRGTSLTIQCQVDSQVTMMFWYRQQPGQSLTLIATANQGSEATYESGFVIDKFPISRPNLTFSTLTVSNMSPEDSSIYLCSVTGADYGYTFGSGTRLTVV.